The 13 T cell receptor beta chains given below trace back to one sample, sequenced in a study of blood T cell repertoires in COVID-19. Profiled with immunoSEQ multiplex PCR; TCRdb holds only in-frame clones, not every one. Altogether 200,000 to 250,000 clones are present, less than 90% being singletons, with the ten largest covering roughly 2.7%. The sample consisted of PBMCs or T cells enriched from blood (not recorded which). These receptors all come from a woman aged 30 to 39 who had recovered from COVID-19.

The count of this clone is one. This rearrangement joins TRBV12-3 or TRBV12-4 to TRBJ1-1; tentative D call: TRBD1 (5 bases). V lost 5 bases and J 4 bases, leaving 11 bases between the germline ends. The CDR3 consists of 13 residues. Here the CDR3 DNA reads TGTGCCAGCAGTAGCCGACAGACCACTGAAGCTTTCTTT. It yields the protein CASSSRQTTEAFF.

This clone appeared once. This chain joins TRBV4-1 and TRBJ1-5; the D is unclear. The germline V gene has CDR1 MGHRA and CDR2 YSYEKL. The CDR3 runs 15 residues. V shed 0 bases and J shed 8 bases, with 14 bases lying between them. The CDR3 coding sequence is TGCGCCAGCAGCCAAGATTTGAGGGTAGGAAAGCCCCAGCATTTT. It is translated as CASSQDLRVGKPQHF.

The chain has TRBV7-9 and TRBJ1-2; D is undetermined. Deletions cut 3 bases from V and 2 bases from J, with 10 bases between. The CDR3 loop spans 14 amino acids. Germline lookup yields CDR1 SEHNR and CDR2 FQNEAQ (reference sequence). The CDR3 DNA reads TGTGCCAGCAGCTTGGGGAGGGTCAACTATGGCTACACCTTC. It encodes CASSLGRVNYGYTF.

V usage is TRBV7-9 and J usage is TRBJ2-7; 12 nucleotides line up with TRBD2. Unmatched junction bases numbered 5, after V lost 1 base and J lost 4 bases. CDR1 SEHNR and CDR2 FQNEAQ come from the germline V gene (reference sequence). The CDR3 sequence is 16 residues long. The CDR3 bases are TGTGCCAGCAGCTTAGAGGGGACTAGCGGGCAATACGAGCAGTACTTC. This translates into CASSLEGTSGQYEQYF. Complete variable domain (other parts from reference TRBV7-9 and TRBJ2-7): DTGVSQNPRHKITKRGQNVTFRCDPISEHNRLYWYRQTLGQGPEFLTYFQNEAQLEKSRLLSDRFSAERPKGSFSTLEIQRTEQGDSAMYLCASSLEGTSGQYEQYFGPGTRLTVT.

This rearrangement joins TRBV4-3 to TRBJ2-3; possibly TRBD2 for D (5 bases). The V gene lost 3 bases and the J gene lost 0 bases, with 19 bases spanning the gap. The CDR3 extends over 18 amino acids. The germline gives CDR1 LGHNA, CDR2 YSLEER. This CDR3 is CASSQAAGGTVSTDTQYF. CDR3 sequence (DNA): TGCGCCAGCAGCCAGGCGGCTGGAGGCACCGTGAGCACAGATACGCAGTATTTT.

The chain carries TRBV30 and TRBJ1-4, with 10 positions matching TRBD1. The germline V gene encodes CDR1 GTSNPN and CDR2 SVGIG (reference sequence). V gave up 6 bases and J gave up 7 bases; unmatched junction bases: 20. The CDR3 runs to 18 residues. The CDR3 reads CACHRGRTGGRFSEKLFF. The DNA for the CDR3 is TGTGCCTGTCATCGGGGAAGGACAGGGGGACGATTTAGTGAAAAACTGTTTTTT.

This chain links TRBV11-3 with TRBJ1-1; 8 nucleotides agree with TRBD1. Germline-derived CDR1 and CDR2 are SGHNT and YENEEA. Germline trimming cut 5 bases from V and 1 base from J; bases unmatched to any gene: 3. The CDR3 runs 14 residues. The CDR3 sequence is CASSPQGGNTEAFF. CDR3 DNA sequence: TGTGCCAGCAGCCCACAGGGGGGGAACACTGAAGCTTTCTTT.

V is TRBV5-1 and J is TRBJ1-5; unclear D gene. V dropped 0 bases and J dropped 2 bases, with 6 bases sitting between them. The CDR3 totals 14 residues. The germline V gene encodes CDR1 SGHRS and CDR2 YFSETQ. CDR3 nucleotides: TGCGCCAGCAGCTTGGACGGGGGCAATCAGCCCCAGCATTTT. This encodes CASSLDGGNQPQHF.

This chain joins TRBV7-9 and TRBJ1-1, with 8 bases that match TRBD1. Trimming at V came to 5 bases and at J to 2 bases, leaving 4 bases not matched to a gene. The germline gives CDR1 SEHNR, CDR2 FQNEAQ (reference sequence). This CDR3 comprises 14 residues. CDR3 bases: TGTGCCAGCAGCAACAGGGGGAATAACACTGAAGCTTTCTTT. Protein: CASSNRGNNTEAFF.

The chain carries TRBV7-2 and TRBJ2-7; a weak D match, TRBD2 (6 bases). This CDR3 is 14 amino acids long. CDR1 SGHTA and CDR2 FQGNSA come from the germline V gene. Trimming pared 5 bases from V and 0 bases from J, leaving 11 bases between. The CDR3: CASSQDYSSYEQYF. CDR3 bases: TGTGCCAGCAGCCAGGACTATTCCTCCTACGAGCAGTACTTC.

This rearrangement joins TRBV7-2 to TRBJ2-4, with 15 bases aligning to TRBD2. The CDR3 runs to 15 residues. J gave up 6 bases and V 3 bases, and 0 bases lay outside the gene matches. In germline, CDR1 is SGHTA, CDR2 FQGNSA. CDR3 loop: CASSLGLAGGNIQYF. Written as DNA, the CDR3 is TGTGCCAGCAGCTTGGGACTAGCGGGAGGAAACATTCAGTACTTC.

This rearrangement joins TRBV19 to TRBJ1-5; D might be TRBD1 (6 bases). V was trimmed by 6 bases and J by 4 bases, leaving 16 bases between them. Germline-derived CDR1 and CDR2 are LNHDA and SQIVND (reference sequence). The CDR3 has 15 residues. The CDR3 region has the DNA TGTGCCAGTAGGGCGAGGGGACAAAATAATCAGCCCCAGCATTTT. This codes for CASRARGQNNQPQHF.

The V and J genes are TRBV18 and TRBJ1-2, with 8 nucleotides matching TRBD1. The length of the CDR3 is 18 residues. V gave up 1 base and J gave up 6 bases; unmatched junction bases: 16. CDR1 and CDR2 (germline): KGHSH, LQKENI. Here the CDR3 DNA reads TGTGCCAGCTCACCACGAACGAGACAGGGGAATAGGTCGGATGGCTACACCTTC. Protein product: CASSPRTRQGNRSDGYTF.